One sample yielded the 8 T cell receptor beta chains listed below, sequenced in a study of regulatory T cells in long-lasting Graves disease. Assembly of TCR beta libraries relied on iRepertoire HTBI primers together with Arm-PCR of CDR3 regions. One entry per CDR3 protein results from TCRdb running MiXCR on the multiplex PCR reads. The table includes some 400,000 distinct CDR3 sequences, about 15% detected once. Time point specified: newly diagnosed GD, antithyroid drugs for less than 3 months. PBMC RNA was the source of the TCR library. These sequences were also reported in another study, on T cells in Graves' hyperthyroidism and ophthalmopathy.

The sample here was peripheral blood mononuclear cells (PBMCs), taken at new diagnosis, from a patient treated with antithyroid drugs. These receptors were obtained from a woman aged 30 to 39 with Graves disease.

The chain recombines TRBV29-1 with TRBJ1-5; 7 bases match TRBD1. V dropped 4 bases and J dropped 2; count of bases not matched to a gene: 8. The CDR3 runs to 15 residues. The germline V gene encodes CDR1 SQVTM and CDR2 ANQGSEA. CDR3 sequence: CSVGPATGGNQPQHF. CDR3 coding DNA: TGCAGCGTTGGTCCCGCCACAGGGGGCAATCAGCCCCAGCATTTT.

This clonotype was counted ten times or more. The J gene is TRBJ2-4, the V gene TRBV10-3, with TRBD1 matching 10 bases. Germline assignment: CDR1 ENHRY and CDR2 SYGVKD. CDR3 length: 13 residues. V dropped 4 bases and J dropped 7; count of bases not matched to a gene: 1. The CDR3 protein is CAISGGQGNIQYF. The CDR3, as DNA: TGTGCCATCAGTGGGGGACAGGGGAACATTCAGTACTTC.

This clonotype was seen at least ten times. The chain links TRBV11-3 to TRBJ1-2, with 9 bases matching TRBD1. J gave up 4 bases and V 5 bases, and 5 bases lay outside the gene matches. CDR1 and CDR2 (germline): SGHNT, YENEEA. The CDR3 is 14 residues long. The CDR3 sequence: CASSGGQGVYGYTF. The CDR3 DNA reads TGTGCCAGCAGCGGGGGACAGGGAGTCTATGGCTACACCTTC. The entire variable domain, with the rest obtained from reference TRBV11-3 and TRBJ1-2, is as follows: EAGVVQSPRYKIIEKKQPVAFWCNPISGHNTLYWYLQNLGQGPELLIRYENEEAVDDSQLPKDRFSAERLKGVDSTLKIQPAELGDSAVYLCASSGGQGVYGYTFGSGTRLTVV.

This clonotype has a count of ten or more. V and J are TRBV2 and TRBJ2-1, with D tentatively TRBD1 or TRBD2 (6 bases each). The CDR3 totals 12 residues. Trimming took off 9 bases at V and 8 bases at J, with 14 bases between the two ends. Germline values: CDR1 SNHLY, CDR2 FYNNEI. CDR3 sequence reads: CARRRGAHEQFF. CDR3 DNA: TGTGCCAGAAGAAGGGGGGCACATGAGCAGTTCTTC.

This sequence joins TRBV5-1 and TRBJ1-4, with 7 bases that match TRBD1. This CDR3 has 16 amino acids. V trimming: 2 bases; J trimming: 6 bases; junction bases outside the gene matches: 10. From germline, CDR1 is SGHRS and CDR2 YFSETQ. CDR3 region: CASSFRAGTAYEKLFF. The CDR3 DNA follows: TGCGCCAGCAGCTTTCGTGCCGGGACAGCATATGAAAAACTGTTTTTT.

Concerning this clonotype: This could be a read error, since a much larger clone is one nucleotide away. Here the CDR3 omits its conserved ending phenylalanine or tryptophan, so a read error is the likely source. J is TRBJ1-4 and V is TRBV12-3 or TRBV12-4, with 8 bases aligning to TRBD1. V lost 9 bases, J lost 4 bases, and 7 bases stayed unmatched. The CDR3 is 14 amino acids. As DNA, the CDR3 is TGTGCCAGTAACGACAGGGGTCGTAATGAAAAACTGTTTTCT. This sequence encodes CASNDRGRNEKLFS.

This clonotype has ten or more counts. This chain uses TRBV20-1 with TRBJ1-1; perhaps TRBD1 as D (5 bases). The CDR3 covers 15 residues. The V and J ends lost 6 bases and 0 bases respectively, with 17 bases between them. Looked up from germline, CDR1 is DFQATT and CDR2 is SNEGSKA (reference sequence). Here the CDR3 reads CSASGAPILNTEAFF. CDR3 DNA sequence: TGCAGTGCATCCGGGGCGCCAATTCTGAACACTGAAGCTTTCTTT.

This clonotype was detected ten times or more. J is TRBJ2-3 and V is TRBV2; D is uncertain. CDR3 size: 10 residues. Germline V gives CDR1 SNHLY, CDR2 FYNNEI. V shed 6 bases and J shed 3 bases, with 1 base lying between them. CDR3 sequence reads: CASRTDTQYF. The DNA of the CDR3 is TGTGCCAGCAGAACAGATACGCAGTATTTT.